This TCR beta chain derives from a study of shared clonotypes between healthy human individuals. Broader study findings: Generally, naive subsets (rather than memory subsets) showed larger estimated richness. Among several donors, approximately 5.4% of naive CD4 clonotypes were found in common.

In the sorted-subset replicate PCRs, approximately 200 ng DNA, roughly 29,000 T cell genomes, was used. Repertoires were generated with immunoSEQ multiplex PCR, while TCRdb's copy carries only in-frame clones and drops some. Of around 2.1 million clones in the sample, 85% to 95% are singletons; the top ten hold around 1.7%. The germline V and J ends were trimmed by 4 bases and 4 bases, with 16 bases remaining between them. CDR3 size: 16 residues. Germline V lookup: CDR1 SEHNR, CDR2 FQNEAQ (reference sequence). This clone was counted a single time. Its specificity is not known. Terminally differentiated effector memory CD45RA+ cells were excluded from the naive CD8 cells, which were CD45RO-negative and positively selected for CCR7. Donors included only healthy HIV-negative adults lacking recent acute infections or vaccinations.

The sequence was collected from a man younger than 30 in good health. Some clones in this sample may be carry-over from other donors' samples. The chain links TRBV7-9 to TRBJ2-2; possible D gene TRBD2, 5 bases. Sequencing input: naive CD8+ T cells from PBMCs. DNA of the CDR3: TGTGCCAGCAGCTGGCCTGGCGGAGGAGGCACCGGGGAGCTGTTTTTT. Encoded protein: CASSWPGGGGTGELFF.